This TCR beta chain is drawn from a study of blood T cell repertoires in COVID-19. This clone was seen once. Authors' methods: Amplification with reference gene primers provided the estimates of nucleated cell counts. Some clones are missing from TCRdb's copy, which holds only in-frame ones; the method was immunoSEQ multiplex PCR. That table gives V, J and clone size, and the DNA gave D and trimming. The table shows about 190,000 clones, with 70% to 90% occurring only once. From germline, CDR1 is LNHDA and CDR2 SQIVND (reference sequence). V trimming: 3 bases; J trimming: 4 bases; junction bases outside the gene matches: 4. The CDR3 runs to 14 residues.

This TCR derives from a woman in her thirties or forties who had recovered from COVID-19. The sample consisted of peripheral blood. The J gene is TRBJ2-7, the V gene TRBV19; TRBD2 matches at 9 bases. The CDR3 loop is CASSMTSGGYEQYF. The CDR3, as DNA: TGTGCCAGTAGTATGACTAGCGGAGGTTACGAGCAGTACTTC. Drawing the rest from reference TRBV19 and TRBJ2-7, the complete variable domain is DGGITQSPKYLFRKEGQNVTLSCEQNLNHDAMYWYRQDPGQGLRLIYYSQIVNDFQKGDIAEGYSVSREKKESFPLTVTSAQKNPTAFYLCASSMTSGGYEQYFGPGTRLTVT.